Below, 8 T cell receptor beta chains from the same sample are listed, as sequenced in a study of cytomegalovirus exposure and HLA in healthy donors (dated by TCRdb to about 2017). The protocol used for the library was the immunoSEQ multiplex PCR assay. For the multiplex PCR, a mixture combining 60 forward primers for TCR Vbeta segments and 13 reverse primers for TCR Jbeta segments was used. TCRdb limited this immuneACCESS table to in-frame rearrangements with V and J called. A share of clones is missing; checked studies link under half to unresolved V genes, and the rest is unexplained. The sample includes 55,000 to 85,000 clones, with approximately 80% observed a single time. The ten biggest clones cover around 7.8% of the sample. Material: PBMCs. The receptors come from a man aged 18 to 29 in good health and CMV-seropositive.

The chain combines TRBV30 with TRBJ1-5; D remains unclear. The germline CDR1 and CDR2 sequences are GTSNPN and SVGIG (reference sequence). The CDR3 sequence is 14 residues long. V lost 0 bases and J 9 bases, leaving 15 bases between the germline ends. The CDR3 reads CAWSVRSGDAPQHF. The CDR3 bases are TGTGCCTGGAGTGTACGTAGCGGGGATGCGCCCCAGCATTTT.

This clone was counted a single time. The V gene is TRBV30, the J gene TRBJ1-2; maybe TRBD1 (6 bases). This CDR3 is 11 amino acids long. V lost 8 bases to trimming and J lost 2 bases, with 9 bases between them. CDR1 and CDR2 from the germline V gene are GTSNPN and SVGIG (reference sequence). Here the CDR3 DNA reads TGTGCCGGTGACAGGAACTATGGCTACACCTTC. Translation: CAGDRNYGYTF.

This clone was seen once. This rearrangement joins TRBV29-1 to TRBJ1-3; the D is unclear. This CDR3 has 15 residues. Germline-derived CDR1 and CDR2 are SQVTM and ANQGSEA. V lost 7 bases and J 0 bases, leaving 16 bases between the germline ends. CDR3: CSAGMTAGSGNTIYF. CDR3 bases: TGCAGCGCCGGGATGACGGCAGGCTCTGGAAACACCATATATTTT. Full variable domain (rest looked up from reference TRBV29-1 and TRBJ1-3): SAVISQKPSRDICQRGTSLTIQCQVDSQVTMMFWYRQQPGQSLTLIATANQGSEATYESGFVIDKFPISRPNLTFSTLTVSNMSPEDSSIYLCSAGMTAGSGNTIYFGEGSWLTVV.

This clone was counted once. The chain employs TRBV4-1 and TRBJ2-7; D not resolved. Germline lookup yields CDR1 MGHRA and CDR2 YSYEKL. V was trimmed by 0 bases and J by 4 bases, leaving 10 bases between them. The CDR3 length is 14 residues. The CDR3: CASSQEAGTYEQYF. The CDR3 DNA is TGCGCCAGCAGCCAAGAGGCAGGCACGTACGAGCAGTACTTC.

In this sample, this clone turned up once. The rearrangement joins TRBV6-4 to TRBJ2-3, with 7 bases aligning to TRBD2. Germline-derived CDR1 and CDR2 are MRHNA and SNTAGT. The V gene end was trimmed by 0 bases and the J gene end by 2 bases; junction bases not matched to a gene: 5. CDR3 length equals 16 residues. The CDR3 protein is CASSDSQRGYTDTQYF. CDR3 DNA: TGTGCCAGCAGTGACTCCCAGCGGGGTTACACAGATACGCAGTATTTT.

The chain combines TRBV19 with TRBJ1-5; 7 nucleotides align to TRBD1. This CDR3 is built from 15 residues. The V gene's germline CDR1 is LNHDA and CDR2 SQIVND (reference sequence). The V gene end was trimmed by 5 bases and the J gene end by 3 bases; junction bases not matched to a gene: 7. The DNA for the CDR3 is TGTGCCAGTAGTGGGACGGGACAGTACAATCAGCCCCAGCATTTT. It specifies CASSGTGQYNQPQHF.

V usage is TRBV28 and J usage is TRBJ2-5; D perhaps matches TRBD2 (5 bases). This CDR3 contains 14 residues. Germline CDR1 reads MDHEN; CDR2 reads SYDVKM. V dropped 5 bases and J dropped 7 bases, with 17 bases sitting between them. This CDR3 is CASSPRTGSWTQYF. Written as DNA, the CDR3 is TGTGCCAGCAGTCCCCGGACGGGGAGCTGGACCCAGTACTTC.

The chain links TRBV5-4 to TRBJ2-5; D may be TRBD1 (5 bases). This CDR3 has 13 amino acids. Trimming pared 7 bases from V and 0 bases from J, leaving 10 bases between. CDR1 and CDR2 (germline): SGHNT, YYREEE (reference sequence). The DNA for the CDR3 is TGTGCCAGCTCCGACAGCAACCAAGAGACCCAGTACTTC. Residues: CASSDSNQETQYF.